This note documents a single T cell receptor (beta chain) sequence. Its antigen is not identified. Repertoires were generated with immunoSEQ multiplex PCR, while TCRdb's copy carries only in-frame clones and drops some. This table has 150,000 to 200,000 clones, approximately 92% appearing once. The source of the sample is a study of T cell responses to AZD1222 COVID-19 vaccine. Study-wide background: Second-dose schedules of about 4 or about 12 weeks were combined. Study-wide points: Clonal diversity was possibly underestimated, and white British individuals and females predominated among donors.

The CDR3 is 16 amino acids. The junction had 10 bases not matched to a gene; V was cut back by 4 bases and J by 4 bases. Germline values: CDR1 SGHDT, CDR2 YYEEEE. The chain combines TRBV5-6 with TRBJ2-1; 8 bases map to TRBD2. The starting material was peripheral blood, obtained on day 0 of AZD1222 vaccination. This TCR came from an adult in good health. The CDR3, as DNA: TGTGCCAGCAGCCTCAGGAGGGGCGGGGGGTACAATGAGCAGTTCTTC. It encodes CASSLRRGGGYNEQFF.